This record covers a single T cell receptor beta chain. Its antigen is unknown. Per-base quality was not reported, and no clone a single base away is much larger than it. The data derive from a study of CD8+CD57+ T cells in acquired aplastic anemia (dated by TCRdb to the late 2010s). Looking at the study overall: Extracted DNA from sorted CD4+ and CD8+ cells averaged approximately 3 ug, ranging from roughly 0.17 to 27.4 ug. CD8+CD57+ expansion was defined as frequency above the mean frequency observed in healthy subjects. Findings and caveats that apply to the study as a whole: CD8+ Simpson's diversity did not differ significantly between patients and healthy controls (P=0.060). Roughly 29 CD8+ CDR3 sequences were found to be shared between patients and controls, but these sequences appeared to be highly expressed in patients and within the immunodominant clones of the patients.

TCR beta VDJ combination and CDR3 sequence profiling used genomic DNA as the template. TCR repertoire sequencing was run on an Illumina HiSeq 2000. As for the original processing: TRBV/TRBJ rearrangement plots, CDR3 size and DJ length profiles, and Simpson's diversity index were used to evaluate the repertoires. Whichever DNA sequence was most abundant in the deep sequencing data was defined as the immunodominant clone. CDR3 amino acid sequences were checked for sharing between subjects and were compared against published repertoires and the VDJdb database. TCRdb itself trimmed the public reads at Q25 with fastp, ran MiXCR and retained productive beta chains. Each entry merges the rows of one CDR3 protein and shows their most common DNA and genes. TCRdb's processing, not the authors', yielded these V and J calls. For this sample the table gives approximately 470,000 distinct CDR3 sequences, of which under 40% were detected only once. The ten largest clones add up to roughly 0.8% of the sample.

Flow cytometry had shown CD8+CD57+ cell expansion in the patients selected for sequencing. Every patient had severe acquired aplastic anemia, diagnosed using the International Study of Aplastic Anemia and Agranulocytosis and Camitta criteria. At the time blood was sampled, none of the patients had received any therapy. In the study, sorted CD4+ and CD8+ blood T cells from patients with severe aplastic anemia and from healthy subjects underwent deep sequencing of TCR repertoires. Patients were enrolled in the USA under clinicaltrials.gov protocols 00001620, 01623167, 00001397, 00071045, 00081523 and 00961064. Ficoll-Paque density gradient centrifugation was used to isolate peripheral blood mononuclear cells. Before DNA extraction, CD4+ and CD8+ T cells were sorted by FACS or by magnetic beads. Measured from the cysteine to the phenylalanine, the CDR3 is 13 residues long. CDR3 DNA is the only sequence kept; it has 39 bases, read in frame from the first base. Cut back by 5 bases and 2 bases, the V and J ends lie 9 bases apart. CDR1 KGHDR and CDR2 SFDVKD are derived from the germline V gene.

The sequenced sample was sorted CD4+, CD8+, or CD8+CD57+ T cells (not recorded which) from PBMCs. This TCR was sampled from a human donor with aplastic anemia. Recombination linked TRBV24-1 to TRBJ2-7; perhaps TRBD2 is the D gene, with 7 bases matching. The base sequence is TGTGCCACCAGTGGCGGGGGCGCCTACGAGCAGTACTTC. Its protein is CATSGGGAYEQYF.